This T cell receptor beta chain was captured by sequencing in a study of identical twins (dated by TCRdb to between 2015 and 2016). For the study in its entirety: The study deep-sequenced TCR alpha and beta repertoires from monozygotic twins, unrelated adults of various ages and cord blood to test whether fetal clonotypes persist. To rule out contamination, replicate twin experiments were performed at different times with different library preparation protocols. The paper as a whole reports these results and caveats: Invariant T cells such as MAIT and iNKT could partly confound zero-insertion analyses, though diverse VJ usage argued against this for most clonotypes. Because the same donors could not be followed over many years, the conclusions depended on cross-sectional statistical analysis. Out-of-frame TCR alpha sequences shared between twins showed an excess of low generation-probability sequences compared with coincidental sharing between unrelated individuals. Recombination models systematically underestimated out-of-frame TCR alpha sharing in monozygotic twins but agreed with sharing between unrelated individuals. Abundant cord blood beta clonotypes had fewer insertions, young adult naive repertoires showed a similar but weaker trend, and memory repertoires showed no such trend. The excess sharing between twins in beta out-of-frame sequences was weaker because fewer shared sequences reduced the signal-to-noise ratio.

Sequences DFQATT (CDR1) and SNEGSKA (CDR2) are obtained from the germline V gene (reference sequence). Inclusive of the bounding cysteine and phenylalanine, the CDR3 is 13 residues long. Only the CDR3 DNA stays, 39 bases, in frame from base 1. With regard to this clonotype: What this receptor recognizes is not known. This may come from a read error, since a much larger clone is one base off.

All donors were healthy Caucasians. Three unrelated non-twin adults were additionally sequenced: a male aged 18 to 29, a male aged 50 to 60 and a female aged 50 to 60. Miltenyi CD45RO+ enrichment and human naive T-cell isolation kits were used to isolate memory (CD45RO+) and naive T cells from PBMC. The library was made by 5' RACE. TCRdb records Illumina HiSeq 2000 as the sequencer. A universal primer binding site was added through template switching, and the final cDNA carried a unique molecular identifier so that TCR cDNA molecules could be counted accurately. Specific primers in the conserved constant-segment region were used to synthesize first-strand cDNA for the TCR alpha and beta chains. To control for contamination, every cDNA library carried two barcodes: a SMART-Mk sample barcode plus Illumina barcodes. TruSeq adapter sequences and Illumina sample barcodes were added in two successive PCR steps. Sequencing of the TCR alpha and beta cDNA libraries was done on the Illumina HiSeq platform using custom primers. The original methods were these. Raw reads were processed with MiGEC to extract unique molecular identifiers, and MiXCR was used to determine CDR3 positions. Recombination models were inferred per individual with the repgenHMM and IGoR tools using an EM algorithm. Shared clonotype analysis was performed with the tcR package in R, normalizing sharing by the product of cloneset sizes. Out-of-frame nonproductive sequences were analyzed to study raw recombination free of thymic and clonal selection effects. Through fastp at Q25 and MiXCR, TCRdb rebuilt clones from the public reads, retaining in-frame beta chains. Rows matching on CDR3 protein sequence are summarized as one entry with the most common DNA and genes. Here the V and J calls rest on TCRdb's processing, not on the authors' analysis. The sample data list around 670,000 distinct CDR3 sequences, and 6% to 6.5% of these were observed just once. The ten most abundant clones make up roughly 1.8% of the sample.

This chain is built from TRBV20-1 and TRBJ2-1; the best D guess is TRBD2, with 6 bases matching. The sample was naive T cells sorted from blood. This specimen's cell subset or site label, interpreted: cells isolated with a human naive T-cell isolation kit. This TCR derives from a young man in good health. The DNA sequence follows: TGCAGTGCCAGGGACTTCCCTGGGAATGAGCAGTCCTTC. This encodes CSARDFPGNEQSF.